The 17 T cell receptor beta chains reported below all come from one sample, sequenced in a study of T cell repertoires in cytomegalovirus infection. From the reads, TCRdb called clonotypes with MiXCR, one entry per CDR3 protein. The sample yields 200,000 to 300,000 distinct CDR3 sequences, roughly 15% seen once. The source material was PBMCs. These receptors were collected from a human donor in good health (CMV status not recorded). Some clones in this sample may be carry-over from other donors' samples.

The chain employs TRBV6-2 or TRBV6-3 and TRBJ1-5, with no clear D. V was pared by 0 bases and J by 7 bases, with 10 bases between. The CDR3 has 14 amino acids. Looked up from germline, CDR1 is MNHEY and CDR2 is SVGEGT. The CDR3 here is CASSYSGKEQPQHF. The CDR3 DNA reads TGTGCCAGCAGTTACTCAGGGAAGGAGCAGCCCCAGCATTTT.

This clonotype was picked up a small number of times. The rearrangement links TRBV7-9 to TRBJ1-2; tentatively, D is TRBD1 (6 bases). CDR3 length equals 13 residues. In germline, CDR1 is SEHNR, CDR2 FQNEAQ (reference sequence). V dropped 7 bases and J dropped 11 bases, with 20 bases sitting between them. In DNA form, the CDR3 reads TGTGCCAGCACCTTGGCGCAGGGGAAGACTTACACCTTC. Protein sequence: CASTLAQGKTYTF.

V usage is TRBV28 and J usage is TRBJ2-2; 7 positions match TRBD1. The CDR3 extends over 16 amino acids. Per the germline V gene, CDR1 is MDHEN and CDR2 is SYDVKM. With 4 bases clipped from V and 1 base from J, the junction kept 6 bases outside the gene matches. The CDR3 here is CASSSPGGENTGELFF. CDR3 coding DNA: TGTGCCAGCAGTTCTCCAGGGGGAGAGAACACCGGGGAGCTGTTTTTT.

The CDR3 DNA follows: TGTGCCAGCAGCAACTCTGGGGGGCTAAACACTGAAGCTTTCTTT. Its translation is CASSNSGGLNTEAFF. The genes are TRBV12-3 or TRBV12-4 and TRBJ1-1; possible D gene TRBD1, 6 bases. V lost 6 bases, J lost 2 bases, and 16 bases lay in between. The CDR3 contains 15 residues.

V and J are TRBV20-1 and TRBJ2-5; D gene uncertain. V was shortened by 1 base and J by 2 bases, with 11 bases between the two germline ends. The CDR3 has 14 residues. Germline-derived CDR1 and CDR2 are DFQATT and SNEGSKA (reference sequence). The CDR3: CSARGMGSQETQYF. CDR3 coding DNA: TGCAGTGCTAGAGGAATGGGCAGTCAAGAGACCCAGTACTTC.

Ten or more counts support this clonotype. The chain carries TRBV2 and TRBJ2-7; maybe TRBD1 (6 bases). V lost 9 bases and J lost 0, with 15 bases in between. Per the germline V gene, CDR1 is SNHLY and CDR2 is FYNNEI. The CDR3 runs 14 residues. CDR3 DNA: TGTGCCAGTGACAGGTCAGGGGCCTCCTACGAGCAGTACTTC. Amino acids: CASDRSGASYEQYF.

This chain links TRBV29-1 with TRBJ2-1, with no clear D. The CDR3 is 13 residues long. CDR1 is SQVTM, CDR2 ANQGSEA, per germline. Trimming removed 0 bases from V and 12 bases from J, with 15 bases in between. CDR3 region: CSVEDQPGSPQFF. Here the CDR3 DNA reads TGCAGCGTTGAAGATCAGCCGGGCAGTCCGCAGTTCTTC.

Many counts were recorded for this clonotype. The chain combines TRBV7-2 with TRBJ1-2; 9 bases align to TRBD1. J lost 4 bases, V lost 5 bases, and 17 bases had no gene match. The CDR3 length is 18 residues. Looked up from germline, CDR1 is SGHTA and CDR2 is FQGNSA. CDR3 loop: CASSVSGTGSSAVYGYTF. The CDR3 coding sequence is TGTGCCAGCAGCGTATCCGGGACAGGGTCGTCGGCAGTCTATGGCTACACCTTC.

The chain joins TRBV20-1 to TRBJ1-4; D is possibly TRBD1 (6 bases). This CDR3 has 14 amino acids. The germline V and J ends were trimmed by 5 bases and 2 bases, with 12 bases remaining between them. Per the germline V gene, CDR1 is DFQATT and CDR2 is SNEGSKA (reference sequence). CDR3 residues: CSAYTGLTNEKLFF. Here the CDR3 DNA reads TGCAGTGCTTATACAGGGTTGACTAATGAAAAACTGTTTTTT.

The chain has TRBV20-1 and TRBJ2-1; perhaps TRBD2 as D (6 bases). This CDR3 has 14 residues. Germline V gives CDR1 DFQATT, CDR2 SNEGSKA (reference sequence). V was shortened by 3 bases and J by 8 bases, with 17 bases between the two germline ends. CDR3 sequence: CSARAWEGEDEQFF. The CDR3 nucleotides read TGCAGTGCTAGGGCGTGGGAAGGGGAGGATGAGCAGTTCTTC.

This clonotype was observed at least ten times. The rearrangement links TRBV7-8 to TRBJ2-7, with TRBD1 identical over 9 bases. Germline assignment: CDR1 SGHVS and CDR2 FQNEAQ. V was clipped by 5 bases and J by 6 bases; unmatched bases: 5. This CDR3 has 13 amino acids. As DNA, the CDR3 is TGTGCCAGCAGCGGGACAGGGAAGTTCGAGCAGTACTTC. Protein sequence: CASSGTGKFEQYF.

This clonotype was picked up many times. The rearrangement joins TRBV7-2 to TRBJ1-5; 9 bases match TRBD1. CDR3 size: 13 residues. Losses at the gene ends were 5 bases for V and 7 bases for J; bases not matched to a gene: 3. Germline V gene data show CDR1 as SGHTA and CDR2 as FQGNSA. The CDR3 protein is CASSRDRVQPQHF. The CDR3, as DNA: TGTGCCAGCAGCCGGGACAGGGTCCAGCCCCAGCATTTT.

The sample holds a few counts of this clonotype. The rearrangement links TRBV27 to TRBJ2-1; D may be TRBD2 (5 bases). V was pared by 5 bases and J by 0 bases, with 11 bases between. CDR3 length: 15 amino acids. Per the germline V gene, CDR1 is MNHEY and CDR2 is SMNVEV (reference sequence). The DNA for the CDR3 is TGTGCCAGCAGTACGGGGAACCCCTCCTACAATGAGCAGTTCTTC. It yields the protein CASSTGNPSYNEQFF.

A few counts support this clonotype. The chain is built from TRBV7-9 and TRBJ1-1; maybe TRBD1 (5 bases). The CDR3 covers 15 residues. Trimming removed 4 bases at V and 0 bases at J, with 12 bases between. The germline CDR1 and CDR2 sequences are SEHNR and FQNEAQ (reference sequence). Here the CDR3 reads CASSWATELNTEAFF. In nucleotides, the CDR3 is TGTGCCAGCAGCTGGGCGACAGAGTTGAACACTGAAGCTTTCTTT.

This clonotype was counted only a few times. The rearrangement joins TRBV7-2 to TRBJ2-1, with 10 bases matching TRBD2. The germline V gene has CDR1 SGHTA and CDR2 FQGNSA. J gave up 8 bases and V 6 bases, and 13 bases lay outside the gene matches. The CDR3 spans 16 residues. CDR3 bases: TGTGCCAGCAGGAGCCCCCTAGCGGGAGTCCCCCATGAGCAGTTCTTC. The encoded protein is CASRSPLAGVPHEQFF.

This clonotype was recorded at least ten times. The chain carries TRBV7-2 and TRBJ2-1; 11 bases match TRBD2. J was trimmed by 7 bases and V by 1 base; bases with no gene match: 9. Germline lookup yields CDR1 SGHTA and CDR2 FQGNSA. The CDR3 is made up of 17 amino acids. In DNA, the CDR3 is TGTGCCAGCAGCTTAGAACTAGCGGGAGCACGGGATAATGAGCAGTTCTTC. This encodes CASSLELAGARDNEQFF. Complete variable domain (other parts from reference TRBV7-2 and TRBJ2-1): GAGVSQSPSNKVTEKGKDVELRCDPISGHTALYWYRQSLGQGLEFLIYFQGNSAPDKSGLPSDRFSAERTGGSVSTLTIQRTQQEDSAVYLCASSLELAGARDNEQFFGPGTRLTVL.

Concerning this clonotype itself: A much more abundant neighbour one base away suggests this may be a read error. This chain uses TRBV7-6 with TRBJ1-2; no definite D call. Germline values: CDR1 SGHVS, CDR2 FNYEAQ. Trimming pared 4 bases from V and 4 bases from J, leaving 13 bases between. The CDR3 length is 14 residues. The CDR3 coding sequence is TGTGCCAGCAGCTCGTCCAAGAGTCTCTATGGCTACACCTTC. It codes for CASSSSKSLYGYTF.